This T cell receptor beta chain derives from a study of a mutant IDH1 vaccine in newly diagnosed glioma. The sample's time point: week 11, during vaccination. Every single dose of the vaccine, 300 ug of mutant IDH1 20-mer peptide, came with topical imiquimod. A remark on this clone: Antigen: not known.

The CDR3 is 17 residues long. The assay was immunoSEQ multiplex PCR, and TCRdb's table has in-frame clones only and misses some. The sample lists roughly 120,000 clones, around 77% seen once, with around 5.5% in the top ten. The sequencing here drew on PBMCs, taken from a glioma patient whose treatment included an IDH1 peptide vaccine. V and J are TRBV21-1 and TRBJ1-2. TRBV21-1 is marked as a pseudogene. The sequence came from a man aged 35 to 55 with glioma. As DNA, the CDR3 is TGTGCCAGCAGCAAAGGGAAAAGATTGCGTGGCGACTATGGCTACACCTTC. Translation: CASSKGKRLRGDYGYTF.